The sequence of this TCR beta chain was determined in a study of blood T cell repertoires in COVID-19. Per the original methods: Scientists estimated how many nucleated cells there were by amplifying reference gene primers. Assay: immunoSEQ multiplex PCR; the TCRdb copy retains only in-frame clones and omits some. The V and J calls and clone size were taken over from that table, and D and trimming were inferred from the DNA. This repertoire shows about 200,000 clones, over 80% found once; its top ten account for 0.8% to 0.95%. Germline CDR1 and CDR2: SNHLY and FYNNEI. The CDR3 runs 13 residues. Remarks on this clone: The germline gene is not matched at one end of the junction; a read error may be the cause.

The Seattle site enrolled patients during active infection and followed them longitudinally. This sequence originates from a man in his 60s with COVID-19, enrolled during active disease. The rearrangement joins TRBV2 to TRBJ1-1, with 7 bases aligning to TRBD1. Sequencing input: peripheral blood. The CDR3 DNA is TGTGCCAGCAGAGAAGACAGGGCAAATGAAGCTTTCTTT. Amino acids: CASREDRANEAFF.